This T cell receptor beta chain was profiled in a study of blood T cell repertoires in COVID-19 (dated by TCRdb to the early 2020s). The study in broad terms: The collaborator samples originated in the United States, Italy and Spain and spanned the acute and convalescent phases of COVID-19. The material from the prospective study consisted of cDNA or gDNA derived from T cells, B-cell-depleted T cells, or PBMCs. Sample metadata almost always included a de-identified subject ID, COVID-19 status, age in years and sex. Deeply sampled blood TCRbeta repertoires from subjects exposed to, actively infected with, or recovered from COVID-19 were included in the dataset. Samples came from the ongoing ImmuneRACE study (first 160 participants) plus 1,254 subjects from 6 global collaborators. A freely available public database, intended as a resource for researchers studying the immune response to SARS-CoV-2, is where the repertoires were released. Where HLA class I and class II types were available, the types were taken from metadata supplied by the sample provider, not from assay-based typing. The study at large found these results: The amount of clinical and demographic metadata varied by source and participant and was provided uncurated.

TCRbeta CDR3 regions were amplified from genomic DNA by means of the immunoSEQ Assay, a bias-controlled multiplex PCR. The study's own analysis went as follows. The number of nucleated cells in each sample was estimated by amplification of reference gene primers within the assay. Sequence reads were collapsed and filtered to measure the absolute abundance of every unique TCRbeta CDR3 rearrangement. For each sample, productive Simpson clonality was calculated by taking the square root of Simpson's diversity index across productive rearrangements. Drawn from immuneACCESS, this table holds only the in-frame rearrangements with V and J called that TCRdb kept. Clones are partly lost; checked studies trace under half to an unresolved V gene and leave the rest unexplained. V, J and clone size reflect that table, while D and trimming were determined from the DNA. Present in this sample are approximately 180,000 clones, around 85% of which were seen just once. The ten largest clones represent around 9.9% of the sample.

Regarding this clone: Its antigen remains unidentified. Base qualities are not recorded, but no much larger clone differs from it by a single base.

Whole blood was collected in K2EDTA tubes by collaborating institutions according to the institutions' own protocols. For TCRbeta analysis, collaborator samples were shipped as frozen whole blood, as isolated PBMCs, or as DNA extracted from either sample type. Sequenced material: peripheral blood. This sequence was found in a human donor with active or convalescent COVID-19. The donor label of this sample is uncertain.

The DNA sequence follows: TGTGCCACCAGTGACGCTCGGGGTAGGGGGGAGACCCAGTACTTC. Protein translation: CATSDARGRGETQYF. The rearranged segments are TRBV24-1 and TRBJ2-5, and the D gene may be TRBD1, 6 bases matching. CDR3 length: 15 amino acids, cysteine to phenylalanine. Only the CDR3 portion is preserved as DNA: 45 bases, with reading frame beginning at the first base. Sequences KGHDR (CDR1) and SFDVKD (CDR2) are obtained from the germline V gene. V loses 4 bases of germline sequence and J loses 5 bases, and the interval between the two ends is 16 bases.